This TCR beta chain was obtained from a study of blood T cell repertoires in COVID-19. Across the study: From the United States, Italy and Spain came samples of acute and convalescent COVID-19.

CDR1 is SNHLY and CDR2 is FYNNEI in the germline V gene. The CDR3 contains 13 residues. V lost 6 bases to trimming and J lost 0 bases, with 8 bases between them. In the original workflow: The authors estimated nucleated cell counts from reference gene primer amplification. Assay: immunoSEQ multiplex PCR; the TCRdb copy retains only in-frame clones and omits some. V and J calls and clone size are given by that table; D and trimming were obtained from the DNA. The data contain around 220,000 clones, roughly nine tenths of them singletons. This clone was picked up many times. This chain links TRBV2 with TRBJ1-1; D perhaps matches TRBD1 (6 bases). Material: peripheral blood. The source is a middle-aged man with active or convalescent COVID-19. CDR3 sequence (DNA): TGTGCCAGCAGGAGGGACATGAACACTGAAGCTTTCTTT. Translating gives CASRRDMNTEAFF.